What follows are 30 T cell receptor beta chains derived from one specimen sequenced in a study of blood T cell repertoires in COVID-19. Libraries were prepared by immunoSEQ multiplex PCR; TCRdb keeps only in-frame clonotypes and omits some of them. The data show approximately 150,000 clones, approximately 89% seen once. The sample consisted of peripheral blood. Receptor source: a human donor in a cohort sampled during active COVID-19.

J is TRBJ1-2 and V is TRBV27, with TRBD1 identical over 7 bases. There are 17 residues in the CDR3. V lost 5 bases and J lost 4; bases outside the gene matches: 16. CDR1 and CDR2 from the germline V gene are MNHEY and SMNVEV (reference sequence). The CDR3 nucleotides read TGTGCCAGCAGTCCCAGACAGGGTATCGACCTGAGCTATGGCTACACCTTC. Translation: CASSPRQGIDLSYGYTF.

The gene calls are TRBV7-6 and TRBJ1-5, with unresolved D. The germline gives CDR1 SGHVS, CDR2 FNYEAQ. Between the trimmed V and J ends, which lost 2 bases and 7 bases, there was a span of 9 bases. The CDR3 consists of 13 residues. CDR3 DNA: TGTGCCAGCAGCTTACAGGTTTTCCAGCCCCAGCATTTT. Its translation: CASSLQVFQPQHF.

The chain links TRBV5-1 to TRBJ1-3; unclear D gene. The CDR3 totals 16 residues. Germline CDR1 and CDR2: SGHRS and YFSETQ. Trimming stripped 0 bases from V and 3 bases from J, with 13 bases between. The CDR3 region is CASSLASEGFGNTIYF. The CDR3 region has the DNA TGCGCCAGCAGCTTGGCCTCGGAGGGTTTTGGAAACACCATATATTTT.

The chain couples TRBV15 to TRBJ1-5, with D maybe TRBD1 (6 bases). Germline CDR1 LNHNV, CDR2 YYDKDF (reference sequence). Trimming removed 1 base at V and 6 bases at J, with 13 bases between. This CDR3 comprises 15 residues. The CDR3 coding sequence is TGTGCCACCAGCAGAGGCTCGGGGGGCGGTCAGCCCCAGCATTTT. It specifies CATSRGSGGGQPQHF.

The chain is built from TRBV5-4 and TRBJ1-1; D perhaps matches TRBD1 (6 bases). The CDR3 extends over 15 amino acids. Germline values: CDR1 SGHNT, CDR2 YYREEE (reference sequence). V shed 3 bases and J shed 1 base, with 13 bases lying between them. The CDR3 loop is CASSSDGGPNTEAFF. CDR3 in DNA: TGTGCCAGCAGCTCCGACGGGGGGCCGAACACTGAAGCTTTCTTT.

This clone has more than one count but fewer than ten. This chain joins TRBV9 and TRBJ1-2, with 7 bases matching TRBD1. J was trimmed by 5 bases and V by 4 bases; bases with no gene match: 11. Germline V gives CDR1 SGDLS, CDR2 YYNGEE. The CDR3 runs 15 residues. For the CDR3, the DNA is TGTGCCAGCAGCCCCGGAAGGGGGCCCCTTTATGGCTACACCTTC. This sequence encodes CASSPGRGPLYGYTF. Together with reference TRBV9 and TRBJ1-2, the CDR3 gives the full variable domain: DSGVTQTPKHLITATGQRVTLRCSPRSGDLSVYWYQQSLDQGLQFLIQYYNGEERAKGNILERFSAQQFPDLHSELNLSSLELGDSALYFCASSPGRGPLYGYTFGSGTRLTVV.

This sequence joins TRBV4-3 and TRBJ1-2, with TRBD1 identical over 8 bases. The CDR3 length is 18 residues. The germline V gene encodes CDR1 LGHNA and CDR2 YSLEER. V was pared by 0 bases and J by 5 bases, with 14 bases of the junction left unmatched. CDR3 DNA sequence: TGCGCCAGCAGCCAAGATCCCGGACAGGGATGGGCGGGTTATGGCTACACCTTC. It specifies CASSQDPGQGWAGYGYTF.

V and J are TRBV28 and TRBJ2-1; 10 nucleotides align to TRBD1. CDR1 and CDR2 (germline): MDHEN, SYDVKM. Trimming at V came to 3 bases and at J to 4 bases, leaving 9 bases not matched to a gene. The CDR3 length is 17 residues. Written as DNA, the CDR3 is TGTGCCAGCAGTTTCAGTATTCGGGACAGGGGATACAATGAGCAGTTCTTC. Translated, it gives CASSFSIRDRGYNEQFF.

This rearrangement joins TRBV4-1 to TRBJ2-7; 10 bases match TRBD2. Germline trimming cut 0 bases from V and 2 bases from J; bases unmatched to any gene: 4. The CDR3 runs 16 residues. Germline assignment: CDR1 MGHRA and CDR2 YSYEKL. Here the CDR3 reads CASSQDGAGGPYEQYF. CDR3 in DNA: TGCGCCAGCAGCCAAGACGGAGCGGGGGGGCCCTACGAGCAGTACTTC.

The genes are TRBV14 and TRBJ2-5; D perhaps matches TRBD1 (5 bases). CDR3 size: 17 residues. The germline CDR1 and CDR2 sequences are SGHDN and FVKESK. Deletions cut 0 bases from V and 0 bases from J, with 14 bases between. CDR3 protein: CASSQDTMTDHQETQYF. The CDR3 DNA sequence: TGTGCCAGCAGCCAAGATACAATGACAGACCACCAAGAGACCCAGTACTTC.

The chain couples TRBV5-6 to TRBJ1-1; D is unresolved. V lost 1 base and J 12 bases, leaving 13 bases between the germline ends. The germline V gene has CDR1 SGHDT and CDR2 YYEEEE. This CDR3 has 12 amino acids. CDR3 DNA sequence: TGTGCCAGCAGCTTGCGTCGGGTTTGGACTTTCTTT. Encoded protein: CASSLRRVWTFF.

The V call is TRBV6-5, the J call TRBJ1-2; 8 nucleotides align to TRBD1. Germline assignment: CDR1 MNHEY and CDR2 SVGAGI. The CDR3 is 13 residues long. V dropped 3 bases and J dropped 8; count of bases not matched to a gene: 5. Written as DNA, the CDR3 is TGTGCCAGCAGTTATCGGACAGGGATCGGCTACACCTTC. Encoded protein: CASSYRTGIGYTF.

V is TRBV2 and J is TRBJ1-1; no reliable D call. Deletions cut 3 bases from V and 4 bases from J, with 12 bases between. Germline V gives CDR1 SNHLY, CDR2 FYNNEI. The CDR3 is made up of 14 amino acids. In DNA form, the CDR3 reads TGTGCCAGCAGTGATGGTCGGAGGAGCACTGAAGCTTTCTTT. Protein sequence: CASSDGRRSTEAFF.

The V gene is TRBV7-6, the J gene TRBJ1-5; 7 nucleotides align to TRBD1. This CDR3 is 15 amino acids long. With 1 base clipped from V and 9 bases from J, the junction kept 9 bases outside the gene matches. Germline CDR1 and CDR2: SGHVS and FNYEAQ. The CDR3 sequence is CASSLGDRAAGPQHF. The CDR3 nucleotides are TGTGCCAGCAGCTTAGGCGACAGGGCTGCGGGGCCCCAGCATTTT.

The CDR3 region is CATSRVPSGRGRETQYF. DNA of the CDR3: TGTGCCACCAGCAGAGTTCCTAGCGGACGGGGGAGGGAGACCCAGTACTTC. The chain uses TRBV15 and TRBJ2-5; 7 nucleotides align to TRBD2. The CDR3 covers 17 residues. Germline V gene sequence: CDR1 LNHNV, CDR2 YYDKDF (reference sequence). Trimming took 1 base from V and 5 from J; bases not matched to a gene: 13.

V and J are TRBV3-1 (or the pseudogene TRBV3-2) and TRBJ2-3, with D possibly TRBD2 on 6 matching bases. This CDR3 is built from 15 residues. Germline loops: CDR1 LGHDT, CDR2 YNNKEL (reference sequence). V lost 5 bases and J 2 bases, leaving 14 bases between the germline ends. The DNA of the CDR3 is TGTGCCAGCAGCGTGCGGGACGGAATCACAGATACGCAGTATTTT. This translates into CASSVRDGITDTQYF.

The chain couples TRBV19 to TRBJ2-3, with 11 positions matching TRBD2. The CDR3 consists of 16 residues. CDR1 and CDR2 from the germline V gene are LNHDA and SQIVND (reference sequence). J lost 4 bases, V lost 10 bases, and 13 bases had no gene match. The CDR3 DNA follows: TGTGCCACTCAGCGGGCAATAGCGGGGGGGTCAGATACGCAGTATTTT. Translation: CATQRAIAGGSDTQYF.

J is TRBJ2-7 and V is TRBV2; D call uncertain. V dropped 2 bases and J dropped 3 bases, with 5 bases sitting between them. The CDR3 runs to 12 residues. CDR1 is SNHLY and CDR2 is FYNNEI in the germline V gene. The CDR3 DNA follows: TGTGCCAGCAGTGAACGGGTCTACGAGCAGTACTTC. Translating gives CASSERVYEQYF.

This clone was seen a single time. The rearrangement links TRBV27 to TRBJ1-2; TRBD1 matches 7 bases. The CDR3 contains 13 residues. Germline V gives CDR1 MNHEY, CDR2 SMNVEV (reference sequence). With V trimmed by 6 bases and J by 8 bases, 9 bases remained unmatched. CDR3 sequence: CASRKRDRWGYTF. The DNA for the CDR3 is TGTGCCAGCAGGAAACGGGACAGATGGGGCTACACCTTC.

The CDR3 here is CASSLSATASAREQYF. The CDR3 DNA reads TGTGCCAGCAGCTTATCCGCGACAGCTTCCGCCCGGGAGCAGTACTTC. The chain uses TRBV7-3 and TRBJ2-7; perhaps TRBD1 as D (5 bases). V gave up 2 bases and J gave up 7 bases, with 21 bases separating them. This CDR3 spans 16 amino acids. Germline CDR1 is SGHTA and CDR2 is FQGTGA.

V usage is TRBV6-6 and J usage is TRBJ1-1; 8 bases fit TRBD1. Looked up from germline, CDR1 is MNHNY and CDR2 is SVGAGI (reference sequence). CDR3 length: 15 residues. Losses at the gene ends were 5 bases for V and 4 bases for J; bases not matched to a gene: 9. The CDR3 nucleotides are TGTGCCAGCAGTCAGAGTGACAGGGGAATCACTGAAGCTTTCTTT. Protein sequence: CASSQSDRGITEAFF.

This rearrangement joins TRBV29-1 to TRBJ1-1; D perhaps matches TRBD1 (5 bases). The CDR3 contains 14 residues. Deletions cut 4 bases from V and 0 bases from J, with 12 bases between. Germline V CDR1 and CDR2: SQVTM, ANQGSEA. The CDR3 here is CSVARAVMNTEAFF. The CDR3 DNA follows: TGCAGCGTTGCCAGGGCCGTCATGAACACTGAAGCTTTCTTT.

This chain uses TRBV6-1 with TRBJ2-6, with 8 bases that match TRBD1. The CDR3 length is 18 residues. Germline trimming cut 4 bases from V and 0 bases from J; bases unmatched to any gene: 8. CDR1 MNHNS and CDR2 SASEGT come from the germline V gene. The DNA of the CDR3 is TGTGCCAGCAGTGTTTCAGGACAGGGTATCTCTGGGGCCAACGTCCTGACTTTC. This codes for CASSVSGQGISGANVLTF.

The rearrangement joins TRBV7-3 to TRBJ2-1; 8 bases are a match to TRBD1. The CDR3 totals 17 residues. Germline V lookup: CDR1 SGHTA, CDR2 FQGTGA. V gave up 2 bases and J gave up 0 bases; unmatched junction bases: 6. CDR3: CASSLRGTGTSYNEQFF. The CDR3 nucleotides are TGTGCCAGCAGCTTACGCGGGACAGGCACCTCCTACAATGAGCAGTTCTTC.

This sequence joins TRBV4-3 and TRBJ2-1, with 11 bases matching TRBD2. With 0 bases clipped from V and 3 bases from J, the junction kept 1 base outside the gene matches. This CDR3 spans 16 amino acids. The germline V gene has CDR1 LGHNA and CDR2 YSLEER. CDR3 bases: TGCGCCAGCAGCCAAGAAGGACTAGCGGGCTACAATGAGCAGTTCTTC. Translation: CASSQEGLAGYNEQFF.

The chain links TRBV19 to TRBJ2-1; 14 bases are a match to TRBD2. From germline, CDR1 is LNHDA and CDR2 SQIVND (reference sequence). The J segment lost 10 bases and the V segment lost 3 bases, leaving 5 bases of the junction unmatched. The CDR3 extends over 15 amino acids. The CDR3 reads CASSMPGLAGAEQFF. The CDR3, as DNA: TGTGCCAGTAGTATGCCGGGACTAGCGGGGGCCGAGCAGTTCTTC. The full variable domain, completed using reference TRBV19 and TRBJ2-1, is DGGITQSPKYLFRKEGQNVTLSCEQNLNHDAMYWYRQDPGQGLRLIYYSQIVNDFQKGDIAEGYSVSREKKESFPLTVTSAQKNPTAFYLCASSMPGLAGAEQFFGPGTRLTVL.

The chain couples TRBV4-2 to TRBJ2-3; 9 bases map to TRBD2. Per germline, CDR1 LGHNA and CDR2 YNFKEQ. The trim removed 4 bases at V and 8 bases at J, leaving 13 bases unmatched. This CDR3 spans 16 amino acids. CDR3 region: CASSLERLAGLSTQYF. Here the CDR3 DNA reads TGTGCCAGCAGCCTCGAACGGCTAGCGGGGCTCTCTACGCAGTATTTT.

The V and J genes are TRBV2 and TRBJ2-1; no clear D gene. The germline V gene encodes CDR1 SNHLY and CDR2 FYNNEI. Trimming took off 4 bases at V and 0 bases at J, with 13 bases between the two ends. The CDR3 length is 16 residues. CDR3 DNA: TGTGCCAGCAGTGGGGCAGTCAAGAACTCCTACAATGAGCAGTTCTTC. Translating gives CASSGAVKNSYNEQFF.

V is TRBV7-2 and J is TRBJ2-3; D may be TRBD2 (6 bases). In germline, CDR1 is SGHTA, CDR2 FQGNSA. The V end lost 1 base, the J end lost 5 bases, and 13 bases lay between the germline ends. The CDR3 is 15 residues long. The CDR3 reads CASSLGGLGGDTQYF. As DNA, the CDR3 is TGTGCCAGCAGCTTAGGCGGATTGGGGGGAGATACGCAGTATTTT.

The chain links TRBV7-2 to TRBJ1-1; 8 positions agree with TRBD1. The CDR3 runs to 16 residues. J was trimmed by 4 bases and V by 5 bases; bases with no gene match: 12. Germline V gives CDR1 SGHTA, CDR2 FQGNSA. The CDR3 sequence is CASSVIRTGSGTEAFF. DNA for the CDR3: TGTGCCAGCAGCGTAATAAGGACAGGGTCGGGCACTGAAGCTTTCTTT.